The entry that follows covers one T cell receptor (beta chain) sequence. The sample originates from a study of blood T cell repertoires in COVID-19. Methods used by the authors: Using reference gene primer amplification, nucleated cell counts were estimated. TCRdb's copy holds only in-frame clones and misses some; the assay was immunoSEQ multiplex PCR. V and J calls and clone size are copied from that table; D and trimming were computed from the DNA. The table has 75,000 to 90,000 clones, 60% to 80% seen once. Seattle patients were enrolled while actively infected and followed longitudinally. Unmatched junction bases numbered 8, after V lost 4 bases and J lost 8 bases. The CDR3 runs to 14 residues. Germline-derived CDR1 and CDR2 are LGHNT and FRNRAP.

This chain connects TRBV12-5 to TRBJ1-1; TRBD1 matches at 9 bases. Material for sequencing was peripheral blood. The receptor's source is a man in his sixties with COVID-19, enrolled during active disease. The CDR3 DNA is TGTGCTAGTGGTTCCGGACAGGGGAGCGTAGAAGCTTTCTTT. Amino acids: CASGSGQGSVEAFF.